This T cell receptor (beta chain) was obtained from a study of cytomegalovirus exposure and HLA in healthy donors. Turning to the study itself: Unique TCR beta sequences numbering around 110 million came from 190 million or so T cells in an earlier analysis. Study-level results: Reports described diagnosis of cytomegalovirus status by the classifier as highly specific and sensitive.

The CDR3 runs to 14 residues. Germline loops: CDR1 SGHRS, CDR2 YFSETQ. Trimming took 7 bases from V and 3 from J; bases not matched to a gene: 6. This clone has only one observation. What it recognizes is unknown. Nominal health characterized the donors when sampled, though unrecorded immune exposures were likely. PCR employed 60 Vbeta and 13 Jbeta primers. Sequencing used immunoSEQ multiplex PCR; TCRdb keeps in-frame clones, though not all of them. The sample holds roughly 150,000 clones, roughly 70% seen once. The chain links TRBV5-1 to TRBJ2-2; 7 nucleotides match TRBD1. This sequence originates from a man under 40 in good health and CMV-seropositive. The source material was PBMCs. The CDR3, as DNA: TGCGCCAGCTTCCGGCAGGGGGACACCGGGGAGCTGTTTTTT. Translation: CASFRQGDTGELFF.